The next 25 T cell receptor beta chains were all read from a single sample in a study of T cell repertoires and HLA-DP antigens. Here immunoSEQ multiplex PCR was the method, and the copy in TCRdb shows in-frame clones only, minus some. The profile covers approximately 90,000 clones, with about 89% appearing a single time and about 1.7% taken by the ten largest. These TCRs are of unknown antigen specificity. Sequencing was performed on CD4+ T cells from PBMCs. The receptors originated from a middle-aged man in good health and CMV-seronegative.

The CDR3 nucleotides are TGTGCCTGGAGTCCCCAGGGGATTGGTAGAAACACCATATATTTT. It specifies CAWSPQGIGRNTIYF. The J gene is TRBJ1-3, the V gene TRBV30, with D perhaps TRBD1 (6 bases). V gave up 2 bases and J gave up 5 bases, with 16 bases separating them. The CDR3 covers 15 residues. The germline gives CDR1 GTSNPN, CDR2 SVGIG (reference sequence).

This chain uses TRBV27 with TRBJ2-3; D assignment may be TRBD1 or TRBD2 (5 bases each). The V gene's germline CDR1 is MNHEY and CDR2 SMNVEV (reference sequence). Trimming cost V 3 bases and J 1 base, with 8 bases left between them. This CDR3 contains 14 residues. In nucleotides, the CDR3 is TGTGCCAGCAGTTTGTTGGGGGGCACAGATACGCAGTATTTT. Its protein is CASSLLGGTDTQYF.

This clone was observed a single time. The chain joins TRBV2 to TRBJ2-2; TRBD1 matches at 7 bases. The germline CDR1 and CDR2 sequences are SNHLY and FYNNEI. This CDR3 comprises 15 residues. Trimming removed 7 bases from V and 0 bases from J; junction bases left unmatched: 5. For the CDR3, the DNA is TGTGCCAGCATGTTGGACAGGACGAACACCGGGGAGCTGTTTTTT. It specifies CASMLDRTNTGELFF.

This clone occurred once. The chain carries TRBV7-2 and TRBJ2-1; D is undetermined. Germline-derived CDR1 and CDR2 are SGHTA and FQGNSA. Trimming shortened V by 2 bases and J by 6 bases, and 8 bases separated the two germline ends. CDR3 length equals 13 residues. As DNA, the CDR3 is TGTGCCAGCAGCTTAAGCCAGATCAATGAGCAGTTCTTC. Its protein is CASSLSQINEQFF.

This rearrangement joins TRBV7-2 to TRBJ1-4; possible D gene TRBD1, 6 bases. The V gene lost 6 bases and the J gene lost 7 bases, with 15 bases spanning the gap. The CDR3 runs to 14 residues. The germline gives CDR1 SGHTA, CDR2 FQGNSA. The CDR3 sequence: CASSPDRRGEKLFF. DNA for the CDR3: TGTGCCAGCAGTCCCGACAGGAGGGGTGAAAAACTGTTTTTT.

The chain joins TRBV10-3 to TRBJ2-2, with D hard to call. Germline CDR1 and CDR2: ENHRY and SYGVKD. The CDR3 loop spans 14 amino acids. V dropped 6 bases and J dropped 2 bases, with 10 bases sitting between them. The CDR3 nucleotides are TGTGCCATCAGGCGCGGCAGTAACACCGGGGAGCTGTTTTTT. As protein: CAIRRGSNTGELFF.

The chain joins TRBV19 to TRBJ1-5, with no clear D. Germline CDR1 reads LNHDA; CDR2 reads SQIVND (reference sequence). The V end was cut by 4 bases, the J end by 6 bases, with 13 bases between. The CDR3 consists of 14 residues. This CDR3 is CASSTEIPIQPQHF. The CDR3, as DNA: TGTGCCAGTAGTACCGAAATACCAATTCAGCCCCAGCATTTT.

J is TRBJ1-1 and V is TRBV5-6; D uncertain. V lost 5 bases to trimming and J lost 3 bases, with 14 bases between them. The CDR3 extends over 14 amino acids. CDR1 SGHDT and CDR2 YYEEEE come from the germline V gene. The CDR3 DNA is TGTGCCAGCAGTTTCGGGCTCGGAGACACTGAAGCTTTCTTT. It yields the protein CASSFGLGDTEAFF.

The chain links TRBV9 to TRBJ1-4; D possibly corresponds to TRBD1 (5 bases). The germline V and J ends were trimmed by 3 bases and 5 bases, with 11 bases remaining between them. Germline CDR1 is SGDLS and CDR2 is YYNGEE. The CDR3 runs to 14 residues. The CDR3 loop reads CASSGRDGNEKLFF. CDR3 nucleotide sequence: TGTGCCAGCAGCGGCCGGGACGGCAATGAAAAACTGTTTTTT. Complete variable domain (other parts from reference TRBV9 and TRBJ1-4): DSGVTQTPKHLITATGQRVTLRCSPRSGDLSVYWYQQSLDQGLQFLIQYYNGEERAKGNILERFSAQQFPDLHSELNLSSLELGDSALYFCASSGRDGNEKLFFGSGTQLSVL.

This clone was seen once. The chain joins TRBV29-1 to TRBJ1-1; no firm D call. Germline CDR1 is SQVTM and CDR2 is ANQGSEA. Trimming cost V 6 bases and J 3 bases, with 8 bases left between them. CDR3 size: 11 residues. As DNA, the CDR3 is TGCAGCGTCTTCCGGGACACTGAAGCTTTCTTT. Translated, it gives CSVFRDTEAFF.

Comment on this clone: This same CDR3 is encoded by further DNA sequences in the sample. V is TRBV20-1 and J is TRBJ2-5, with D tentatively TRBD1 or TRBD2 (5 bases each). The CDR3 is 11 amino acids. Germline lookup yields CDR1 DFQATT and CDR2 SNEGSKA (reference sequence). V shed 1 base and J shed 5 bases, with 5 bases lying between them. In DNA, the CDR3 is TGCAGTGCTAGAGGGGGGGAGACCCAGTACTTC. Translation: CSARGGETQYF.

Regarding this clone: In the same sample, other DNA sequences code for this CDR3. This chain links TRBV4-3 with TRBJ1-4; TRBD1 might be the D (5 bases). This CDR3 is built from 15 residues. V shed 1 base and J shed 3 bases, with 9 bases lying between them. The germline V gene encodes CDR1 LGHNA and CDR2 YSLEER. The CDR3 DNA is TGCGCCAGCAGCCAAGGGGGGAGATCTAATGAAAAACTGTTTTTT. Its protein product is CASSQGGRSNEKLFF.

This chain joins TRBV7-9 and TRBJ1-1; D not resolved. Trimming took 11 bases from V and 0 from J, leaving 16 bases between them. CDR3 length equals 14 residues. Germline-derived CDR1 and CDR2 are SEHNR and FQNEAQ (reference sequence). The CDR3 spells CAGHGEVVNTEAFF. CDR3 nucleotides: TGTGCCGGCCACGGGGAGGTAGTGAACACTGAAGCTTTCTTT.

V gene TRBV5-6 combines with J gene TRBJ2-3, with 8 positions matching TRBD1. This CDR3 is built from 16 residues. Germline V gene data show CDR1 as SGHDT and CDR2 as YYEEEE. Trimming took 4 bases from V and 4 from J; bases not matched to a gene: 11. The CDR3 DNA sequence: TGTGCCAGCAGCCAACGGACAGGGTTCGTCGCAGATACGCAGTATTTT. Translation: CASSQRTGFVADTQYF.

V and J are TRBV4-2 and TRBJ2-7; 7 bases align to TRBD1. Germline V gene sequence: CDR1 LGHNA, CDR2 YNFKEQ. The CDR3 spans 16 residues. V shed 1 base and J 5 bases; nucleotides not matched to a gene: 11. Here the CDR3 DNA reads TGTGCCAGCAGCCAAGGCGTGGTAGGGGGCGTCGACGAGCAGTACTTC. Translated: CASSQGVVGGVDEQYF.

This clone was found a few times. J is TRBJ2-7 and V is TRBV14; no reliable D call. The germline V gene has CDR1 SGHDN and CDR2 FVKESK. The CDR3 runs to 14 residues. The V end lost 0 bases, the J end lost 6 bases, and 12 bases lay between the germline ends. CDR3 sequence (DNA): TGTGCCAGCAGCCAAGACCTCAGATCCGGCGAGCAGTACTTC. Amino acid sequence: CASSQDLRSGEQYF. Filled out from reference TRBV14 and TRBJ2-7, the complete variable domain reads EAGVTQFPSHSVIEKGQTVTLRCDPISGHDNLYWYRRVMGKEIKFLLHFVKESKQDESGMPNNRFLAERTGGTYSTLKVQPAELEDSGVYFCASSQDLRSGEQYFGPGTRLTVT.

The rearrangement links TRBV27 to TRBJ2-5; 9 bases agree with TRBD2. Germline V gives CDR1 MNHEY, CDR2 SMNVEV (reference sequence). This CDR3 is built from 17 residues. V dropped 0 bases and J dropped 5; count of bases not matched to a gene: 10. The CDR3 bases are TGTGCCAGCAGTTTATCGTTTAGCGGGAGTGCACGGGAGACCCAGTACTTC. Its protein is CASSLSFSGSARETQYF.

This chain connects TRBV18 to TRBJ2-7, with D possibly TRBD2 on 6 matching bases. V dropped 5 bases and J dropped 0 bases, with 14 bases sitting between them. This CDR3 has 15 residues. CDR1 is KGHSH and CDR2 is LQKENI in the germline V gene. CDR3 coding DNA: TGTGCCAGCTCAGGGGGGACTCACCTCTCCTACGAGCAGTACTTC. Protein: CASSGGTHLSYEQYF.

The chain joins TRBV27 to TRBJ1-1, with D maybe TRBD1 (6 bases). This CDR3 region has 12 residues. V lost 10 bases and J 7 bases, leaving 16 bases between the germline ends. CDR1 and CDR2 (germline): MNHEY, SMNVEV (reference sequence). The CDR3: CATSRGAGEAFF. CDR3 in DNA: TGTGCCACGTCAAGGGGGGCAGGTGAAGCTTTCTTT.

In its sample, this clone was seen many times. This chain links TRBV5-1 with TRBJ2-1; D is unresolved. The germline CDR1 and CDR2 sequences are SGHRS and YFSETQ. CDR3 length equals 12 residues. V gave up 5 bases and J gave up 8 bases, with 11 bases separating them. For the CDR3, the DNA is TGCGCCAGCAGAAGGACCTCGGATGAGCAGTTCTTC. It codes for CASRRTSDEQFF.

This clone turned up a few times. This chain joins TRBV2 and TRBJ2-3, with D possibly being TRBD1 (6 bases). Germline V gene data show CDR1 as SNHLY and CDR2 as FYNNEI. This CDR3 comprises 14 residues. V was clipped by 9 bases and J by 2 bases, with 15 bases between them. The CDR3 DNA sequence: TGTGCCAGAACCAACAGGGCACTCACAGATACGCAGTATTTT. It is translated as CARTNRALTDTQYF. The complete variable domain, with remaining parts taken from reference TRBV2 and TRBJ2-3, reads EPEVTQTPSHQVTQMGQEVILRCVPISNHLYFYWYRQILGQKVEFLVSFYNNEISEKSEIFDDQFSVERPDGSNFTLKIRSTKLEDSAMYFCARTNRALTDTQYFGPGTRLTVL.

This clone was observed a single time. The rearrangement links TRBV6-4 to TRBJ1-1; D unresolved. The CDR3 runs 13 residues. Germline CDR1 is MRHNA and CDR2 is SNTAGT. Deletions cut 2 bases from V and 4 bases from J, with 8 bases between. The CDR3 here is CASSDNWGTEAFF. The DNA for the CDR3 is TGTGCCAGCAGTGACAATTGGGGCACTGAAGCTTTCTTT.

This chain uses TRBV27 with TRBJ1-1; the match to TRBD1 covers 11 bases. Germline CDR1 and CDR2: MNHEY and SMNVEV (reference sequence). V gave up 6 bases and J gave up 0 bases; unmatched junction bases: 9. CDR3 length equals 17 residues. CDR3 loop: CASRATGTGGMNTEAFF. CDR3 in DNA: TGTGCCAGCAGGGCCACGGGGACAGGGGGAATGAACACTGAAGCTTTCTTT.

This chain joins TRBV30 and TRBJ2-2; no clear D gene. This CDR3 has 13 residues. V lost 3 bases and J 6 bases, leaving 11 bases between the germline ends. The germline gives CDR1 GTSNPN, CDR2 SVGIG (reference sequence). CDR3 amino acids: CAWSPRKAGELFF. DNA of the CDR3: TGTGCCTGGAGCCCGAGGAAGGCCGGGGAGCTGTTTTTT.

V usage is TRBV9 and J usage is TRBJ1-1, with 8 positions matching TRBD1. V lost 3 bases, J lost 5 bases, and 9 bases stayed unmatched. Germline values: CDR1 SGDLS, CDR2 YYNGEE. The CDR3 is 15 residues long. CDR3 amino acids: CASSASGGQGTEAFF. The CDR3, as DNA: TGTGCCAGCAGCGCTTCAGGGGGCCAGGGGACTGAAGCTTTCTTT.